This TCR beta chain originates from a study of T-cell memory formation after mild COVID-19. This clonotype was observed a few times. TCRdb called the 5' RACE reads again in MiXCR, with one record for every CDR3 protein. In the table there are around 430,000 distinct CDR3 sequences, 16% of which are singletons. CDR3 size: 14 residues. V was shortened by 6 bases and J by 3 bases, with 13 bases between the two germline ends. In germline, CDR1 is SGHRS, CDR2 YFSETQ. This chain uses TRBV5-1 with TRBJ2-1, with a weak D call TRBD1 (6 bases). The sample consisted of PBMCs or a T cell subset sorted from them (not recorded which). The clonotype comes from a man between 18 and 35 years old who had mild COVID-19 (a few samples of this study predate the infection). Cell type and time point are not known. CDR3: CASTTGTHYNEQFF. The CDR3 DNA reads TGCGCCAGCACAACCGGGACACACTACAATGAGCAGTTCTTC.